The 2 T cell receptor beta chains presented below share a single source sample, sequenced in a study of cytomegalovirus exposure and HLA in healthy donors. Vbeta (60) and Jbeta (13) primers were used in the PCR. Sequencing used immunoSEQ multiplex PCR; TCRdb keeps in-frame clones, though not all of them. The sample consists of more than 90,000 clones, 81% of them appearing once. Sequencing was performed on PBMCs. These receptors were collected from a woman aged 65 to 85 in good health and CMV-seropositive.

V usage is TRBV28 and J usage is TRBJ1-2; D gene ambiguous. In germline, CDR1 is MDHEN, CDR2 SYDVKM. Trimming removed 2 bases at V and 5 bases at J, with 9 bases between. The CDR3 totals 13 residues. CDR3 sequence reads: CASSLHQDYGYTF. The CDR3 DNA is TGTGCCAGCAGTTTACATCAGGATTATGGCTACACCTTC.

This chain links TRBV6-1 with TRBJ2-1; the match to TRBD2 covers 7 bases. V trimming: 10 bases; J trimming: 9 bases; junction bases outside the gene matches: 6. The CDR3 runs 11 residues. Germline V lookup: CDR1 MNHNS, CDR2 SASEGT. CDR3 amino acids: CAIWGRGEQFF. In DNA, the CDR3 is TGTGCCATCTGGGGGAGGGGTGAGCAGTTCTTC.